This T cell receptor (beta chain) appears in the sequencing data of a study of CD8+ T cells in alopecia areata. Study-wide context: Treated patients were given 5 to 10 mg oral tofacitinib twice daily.

In its sample, this clone was seen once. Its specificity is unknown. cDNA prepared by RNA extraction and subsequent reverse transcription served as the template for sequencing. Sequencing was performed with immunoSEQ multiplex PCR; in TCRdb, only in-frame clones are kept and a portion is missing. The table includes over 150,000 clones, around 60% detected once. Punch biopsies of lesional scalp, plus peripheral blood, were taken from alopecia areata patients. Study results and caveats: Clonality was higher in lesional than normal scalp, especially in alopecia totalis/universalis. Sequencing of scalp samples also includes resident alphabeta T cells from normal skin.

Specimen: CD4+ T cells sorted from blood, collected at week 0. The clonotype comes from a human donor with alopecia areata.

The CDR3 loop reads CASSLASGTGKRTEAFF. The CDR3 nucleotides are TGTGCCAGCAGCTTAGCTTCCGGGACAGGGAAGAGGACTGAAGCTTTCTTT. This chain links TRBV7-2 with TRBJ1-1; 9 nucleotides agree with TRBD1. Germline V gene data show CDR1 as SGHTA and CDR2 as FQGNSA. V gave up 0 bases and J gave up 5 bases; unmatched junction bases: 10. The CDR3 has 17 amino acids. The whole variable domain, filled in from reference TRBV7-2 and TRBJ1-1, reads GAGVSQSPSNKVTEKGKDVELRCDPISGHTALYWYRQSLGQGLEFLIYFQGNSAPDKSGLPSDRFSAERTGGSVSTLTIQRTQQEDSAVYLCASSLASGTGKRTEAFFGQGTRLTVV.